These 9 T cell receptor beta chains share one sample of origin, sequenced in a study of T cell responses to AZD1222 COVID-19 vaccine. Data came from immunoSEQ multiplex PCR; TCRdb stores just in-frame clones and leaves some out. In the table there are around 99,000 clones, approximately 90% of which are singletons. The specimen comprised peripheral blood, sampled on day 0 of AZD1222 vaccination. The origin of the receptors is an adult in good health.

This chain joins TRBV20-1 and TRBJ2-1, with D hard to call. V dropped 3 bases and J dropped 6 bases, with 6 bases sitting between them. The CDR3 sequence is 11 residues long. Germline CDR1 and CDR2: DFQATT and SNEGSKA (reference sequence). The CDR3 protein is CSASFINEQFF. The CDR3 DNA follows: TGCAGTGCTAGCTTCATCAATGAGCAGTTCTTC.

This chain links TRBV18 with TRBJ2-7; 9 bases agree with TRBD1. There are 15 residues in the CDR3. Germline CDR1 reads KGHSH; CDR2 reads LQKENI. J was trimmed by 0 bases and V by 5 bases; bases with no gene match: 5. The CDR3 DNA sequence: TGTGCCAGCTCAGCACAGGGGGCGTACTCCTACGAGCAGTACTTC. This translates into CASSAQGAYSYEQYF.

The rearrangement links TRBV25-1 to TRBJ1-2; D remains ambiguous. The CDR3 consists of 12 residues. Germline CDR1 and CDR2: MGHDK and SYGVNS. Trimming took off 2 bases at V and 4 bases at J, with 5 bases between the two ends. CDR3 coding DNA: TGTGCCAGCAGTGAAGCTGGCTATGGCTACACCTTC. Translated, it gives CASSEAGYGYTF.

The chain carries TRBV27 and TRBJ2-5; TRBD2 agrees at 14 bases. CDR1 is MNHEY, CDR2 SMNVEV, per germline (reference sequence). V was pared by 2 bases and J by 2 bases, with 1 base of the junction left unmatched. The CDR3 sequence is 16 residues long. DNA of the CDR3: TGTGCCAGCAGTTTAGGACTAGCGGGGGGACAAGAGACCCAGTACTTC. Residues: CASSLGLAGGQETQYF.

This clone has only a few counts. The gene calls are TRBV4-1 and TRBJ1-4; 7 nucleotides agree with TRBD1. This CDR3 spans 15 amino acids. Losses at the gene ends were 4 bases for V and 6 bases for J; bases not matched to a gene: 8. Germline CDR1 and CDR2: MGHRA and YSYEKL. The chain's CDR3 is CASSPGGQIYEKLFF. The CDR3, as DNA: TGCGCCAGCAGCCCCGGGGGACAGATATATGAAAAACTGTTTTTT.

The V and J genes are TRBV10-2 and TRBJ2-1, with D perhaps matching TRBD2 (6 bases). V lost 6 bases and J lost 10, with 13 bases in between. Germline CDR1 reads WSHSY; CDR2 reads SAAADI. CDR3 size: 12 residues. CDR3 DNA sequence: TGCGCCAGCAGCGTGGTCGCGGGAGAGCAGTTCTTC. Its protein product is CASSVVAGEQFF.

This clone has only one observation. The chain has TRBV5-1 and TRBJ1-6; a weak D match, TRBD1 (5 bases). CDR1 and CDR2 from the germline V gene are SGHRS and YFSETQ. Between the trimmed V and J ends, which lost 4 bases and 8 bases, there was a span of 16 bases. The CDR3 sequence is 15 residues long. CDR3 in amino acids: CASSPRGGLDSPLHF. DNA for the CDR3: TGCGCCAGCAGCCCCCGGGGGGGGTTGGATTCACCCCTCCACTTT.

The chain joins TRBV28 to TRBJ1-3; 7 nucleotides line up with TRBD1. The CDR3 has 15 amino acids. V dropped 2 bases and J dropped 8; count of bases not matched to a gene: 9. Looked up from germline, CDR1 is MDHEN and CDR2 is SYDVKM. CDR3 protein: CASSLNSGRGDTIYF. The CDR3 DNA sequence: TGTGCCAGCAGTTTAAATAGCGGCAGGGGGGACACCATATATTTT.

V gene TRBV24-1 combines with J gene TRBJ2-7; D possibly matches TRBD1 or TRBD2 (6 bases each). Germline values: CDR1 KGHDR, CDR2 SFDVKD. With 5 bases removed from V and 7 bases from J, the gap between germline ends came to 20 bases. The CDR3 runs 15 residues. This CDR3 reads CATSVTQGRTSEQYF. The CDR3 DNA follows: TGTGCCACCAGTGTAACCCAGGGGAGGACGAGTGAGCAGTACTTC.